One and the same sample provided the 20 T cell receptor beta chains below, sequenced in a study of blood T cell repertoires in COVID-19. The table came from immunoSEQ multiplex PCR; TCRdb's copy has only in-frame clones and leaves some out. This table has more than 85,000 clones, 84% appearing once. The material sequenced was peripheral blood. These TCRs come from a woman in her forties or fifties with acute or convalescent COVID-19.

Here the CDR3 reads CASSFGQGTRGNTIYF. CDR3 in DNA: TGTGCCAGCAGTTTCGGACAGGGAACTCGTGGAAACACCATATATTTT. The chain employs TRBV6-5 and TRBJ1-3; 8 nucleotides line up with TRBD1. The CDR3 loop spans 16 amino acids. V lost 4 bases to trimming and J lost 3 bases; unmatched junction nucleotides: 8. Per the germline V gene, CDR1 is MNHEY and CDR2 is SVGAGI.

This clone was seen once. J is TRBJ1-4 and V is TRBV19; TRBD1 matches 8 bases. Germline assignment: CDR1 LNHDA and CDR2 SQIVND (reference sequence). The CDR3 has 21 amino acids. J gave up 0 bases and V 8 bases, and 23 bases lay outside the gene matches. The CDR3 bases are TGTGCCAGTGTAGTGACTAAAATAGGACAGGGCGGATTTGCAACTAATGAAAAACTGTTTTTT. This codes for CASVVTKIGQGGFATNEKLFF.

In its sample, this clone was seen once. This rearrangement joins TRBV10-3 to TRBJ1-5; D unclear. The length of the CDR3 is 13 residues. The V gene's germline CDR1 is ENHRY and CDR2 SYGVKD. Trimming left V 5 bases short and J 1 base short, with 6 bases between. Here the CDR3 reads CAISRESNQPQHF. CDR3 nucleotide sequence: TGTGCCATCAGTCGGGAGAGCAATCAGCCCCAGCATTTT.

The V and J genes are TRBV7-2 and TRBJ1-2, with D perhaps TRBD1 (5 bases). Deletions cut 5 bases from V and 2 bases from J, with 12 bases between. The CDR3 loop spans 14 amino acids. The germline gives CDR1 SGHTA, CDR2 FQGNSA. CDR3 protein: CASSPGGSNYGYTF. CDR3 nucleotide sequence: TGTGCCAGCAGCCCCGGGGGGTCCAACTATGGCTACACCTTC.

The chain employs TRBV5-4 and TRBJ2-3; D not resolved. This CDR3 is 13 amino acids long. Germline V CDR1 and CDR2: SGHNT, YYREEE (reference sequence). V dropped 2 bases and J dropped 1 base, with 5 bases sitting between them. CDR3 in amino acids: CASSFSGTDTQYF. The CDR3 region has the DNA TGTGCCAGCAGCTTTTCCGGCACAGATACGCAGTATTTT.

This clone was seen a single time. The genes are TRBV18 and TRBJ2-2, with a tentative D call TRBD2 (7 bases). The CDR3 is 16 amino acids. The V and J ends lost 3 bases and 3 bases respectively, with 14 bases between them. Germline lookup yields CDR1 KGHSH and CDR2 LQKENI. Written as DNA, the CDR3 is TGTGCCAGCTCACCTTTCGCGGGGGCCTACACCGGGGAGCTGTTTTTT. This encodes CASSPFAGAYTGELFF.

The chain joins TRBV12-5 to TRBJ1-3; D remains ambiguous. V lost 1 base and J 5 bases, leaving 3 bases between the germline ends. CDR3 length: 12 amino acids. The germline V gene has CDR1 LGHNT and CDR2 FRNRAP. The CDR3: CASGLDRNTIYF. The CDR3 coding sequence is TGTGCTAGTGGTTTGGATAGAAACACCATATATTTT.

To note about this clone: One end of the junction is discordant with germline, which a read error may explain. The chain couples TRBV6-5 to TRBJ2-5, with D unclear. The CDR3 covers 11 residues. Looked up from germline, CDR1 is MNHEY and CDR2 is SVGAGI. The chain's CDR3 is CASSEGDLNHF. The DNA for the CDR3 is TGTGCCAGCTCAGAAGGAGACCTGAACCACTTC.

Here the CDR3 DNA reads TGTGCCAGCAGCTTAAGGGGACAGGGGCTGACCTACGAGCAGTACTTC. Translation: CASSLRGQGLTYEQYF. The gene calls are TRBV7-2 and TRBJ2-7; 10 bases align to TRBD1. Looked up from germline, CDR1 is SGHTA and CDR2 is FQGNSA. The CDR3 length is 16 residues. Trimming removed 2 bases from V and 2 bases from J; junction bases left unmatched: 6.

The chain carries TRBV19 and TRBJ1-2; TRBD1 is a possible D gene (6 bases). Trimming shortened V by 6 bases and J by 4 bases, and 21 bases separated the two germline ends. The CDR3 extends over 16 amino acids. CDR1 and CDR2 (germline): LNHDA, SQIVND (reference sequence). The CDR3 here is CASSGYGQPSSYGYTF. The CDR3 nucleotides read TGTGCCAGTAGCGGGTATGGACAGCCCTCCTCCTATGGCTACACCTTC.

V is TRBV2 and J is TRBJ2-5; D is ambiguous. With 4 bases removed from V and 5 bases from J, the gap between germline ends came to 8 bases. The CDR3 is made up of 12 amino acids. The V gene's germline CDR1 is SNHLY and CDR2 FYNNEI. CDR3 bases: TGTGCCAGCAGTGTGGTGGAGGAGACCCAGTACTTC. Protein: CASSVVEETQYF.

The CDR3, as DNA: TGTGCCAGCTCACCACCGGCAGGGGGGAACGGAAAACTGTTTTTT. Protein: CASSPPAGGNGKLFF. The chain recombines TRBV18 with TRBJ1-4, with 7 bases matching TRBD1. The ends lost 0 bases at V and 10 bases at J; junction bases unmatched: 8. Germline CDR1 KGHSH, CDR2 LQKENI. The CDR3 length is 15 residues.

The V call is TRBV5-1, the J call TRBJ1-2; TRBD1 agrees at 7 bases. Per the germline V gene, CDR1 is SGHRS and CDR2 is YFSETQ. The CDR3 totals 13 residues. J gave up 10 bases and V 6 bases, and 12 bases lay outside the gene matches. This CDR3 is CASTPGDSPSYTF. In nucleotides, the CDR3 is TGCGCCAGCACCCCCGGGGACAGTCCTTCCTACACCTTC.

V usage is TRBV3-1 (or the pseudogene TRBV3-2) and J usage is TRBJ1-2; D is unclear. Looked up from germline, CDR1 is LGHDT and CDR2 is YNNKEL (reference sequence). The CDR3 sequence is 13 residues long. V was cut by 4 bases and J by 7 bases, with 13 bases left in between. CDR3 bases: TGTGCCAGCAGCCGCCACAGTGCCGGTGGCTACACCTTC. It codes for CASSRHSAGGYTF.

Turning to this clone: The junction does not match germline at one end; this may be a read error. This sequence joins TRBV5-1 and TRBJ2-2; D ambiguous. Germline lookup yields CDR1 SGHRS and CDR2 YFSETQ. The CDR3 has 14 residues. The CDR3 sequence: CTSSLGQATGELFF. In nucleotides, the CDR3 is TGCACCAGCAGCTTGGGTCAGGCGACCGGGGAGCTGTTTTTT.

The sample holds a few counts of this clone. CDR3 nucleotide sequence: TGTGCCAGCAGCCATAACAGGGGCACCGGGGAGCTGTTTTTT. Translating it yields CASSHNRGTGELFF. The chain combines TRBV14 with TRBJ2-2; TRBD1 matches at 7 bases. The germline CDR1 and CDR2 sequences are SGHDN and FVKESK. CDR3 length: 14 amino acids. V was clipped by 3 bases and J by 4 bases; unmatched bases: 2. The complete variable domain, with remaining parts taken from reference TRBV14 and TRBJ2-2, reads EAGVTQFPSHSVIEKGQTVTLRCDPISGHDNLYWYRRVMGKEIKFLLHFVKESKQDESGMPNNRFLAERTGGTYSTLKVQPAELEDSGVYFCASSHNRGTGELFFGEGSRLTVL.

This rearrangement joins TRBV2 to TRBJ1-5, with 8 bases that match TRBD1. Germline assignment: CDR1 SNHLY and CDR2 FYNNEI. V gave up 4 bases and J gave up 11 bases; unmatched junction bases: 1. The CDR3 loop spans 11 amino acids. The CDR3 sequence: CASSGGQAQHF. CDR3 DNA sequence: TGTGCCAGCAGTGGGGGACAGGCCCAGCATTTT. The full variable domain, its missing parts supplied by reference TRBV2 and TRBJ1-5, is EPEVTQTPSHQVTQMGQEVILRCVPISNHLYFYWYRQILGQKVEFLVSFYNNEISEKSEIFDDQFSVERPDGSNFTLKIRSTKLEDSAMYFCASSGGQAQHFGDGTRLSIL.

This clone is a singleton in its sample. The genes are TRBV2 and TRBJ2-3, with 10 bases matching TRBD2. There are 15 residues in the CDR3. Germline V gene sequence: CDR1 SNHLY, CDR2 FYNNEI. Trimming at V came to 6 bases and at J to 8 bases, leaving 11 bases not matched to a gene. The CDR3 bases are TGTGCCAGCAGCGGCCTTAGCGGGGGGTGGAGTACGCAGTATTTT. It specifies CASSGLSGGWSTQYF.

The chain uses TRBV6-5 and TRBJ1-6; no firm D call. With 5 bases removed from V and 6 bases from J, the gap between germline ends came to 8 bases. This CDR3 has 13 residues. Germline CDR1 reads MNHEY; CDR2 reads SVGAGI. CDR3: CASSRTVNSPLHF. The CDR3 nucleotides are TGTGCCAGCAGTCGAACAGTTAATTCACCCCTCCACTTT.

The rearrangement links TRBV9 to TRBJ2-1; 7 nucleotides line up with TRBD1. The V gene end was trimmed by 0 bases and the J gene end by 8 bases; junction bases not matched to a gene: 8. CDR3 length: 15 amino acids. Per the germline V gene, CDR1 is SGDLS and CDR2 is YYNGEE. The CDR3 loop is CASSVGDSGWDEQFF. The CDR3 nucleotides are TGTGCCAGCAGCGTAGGGGACAGCGGTTGGGATGAGCAGTTCTTC.